The present entry profiles one TCR beta chain with its context. The CDR3 covers 15 residues. Trimming cost V 4 bases and J 3 bases; bases outside gene matches: 5. CDR1 is SGHNT, CDR2 YENEEA, per germline. The data are from a study of blood T cell repertoires in COVID-19. Study overall: T cells, B-cell-depleted T cells, or PBMCs provided the cDNA or gDNA that served as material.

Method: immunoSEQ multiplex PCR; TCRdb's copy keeps in-frame clones and lacks some. The table shows 97,000 or so clones, with around four fifths occurring only once. This chain connects TRBV11-3 to TRBJ2-3; TRBD1 aligns across 9 bases. Sequences were obtained from peripheral blood. The clonotype comes from an older man with acute or convalescent COVID-19. The CDR3 region is CASSWGTGRTDTQYF. For the CDR3, the DNA is TGTGCCAGCAGCTGGGGGACAGGGAGGACAGATACGCAGTATTTT.